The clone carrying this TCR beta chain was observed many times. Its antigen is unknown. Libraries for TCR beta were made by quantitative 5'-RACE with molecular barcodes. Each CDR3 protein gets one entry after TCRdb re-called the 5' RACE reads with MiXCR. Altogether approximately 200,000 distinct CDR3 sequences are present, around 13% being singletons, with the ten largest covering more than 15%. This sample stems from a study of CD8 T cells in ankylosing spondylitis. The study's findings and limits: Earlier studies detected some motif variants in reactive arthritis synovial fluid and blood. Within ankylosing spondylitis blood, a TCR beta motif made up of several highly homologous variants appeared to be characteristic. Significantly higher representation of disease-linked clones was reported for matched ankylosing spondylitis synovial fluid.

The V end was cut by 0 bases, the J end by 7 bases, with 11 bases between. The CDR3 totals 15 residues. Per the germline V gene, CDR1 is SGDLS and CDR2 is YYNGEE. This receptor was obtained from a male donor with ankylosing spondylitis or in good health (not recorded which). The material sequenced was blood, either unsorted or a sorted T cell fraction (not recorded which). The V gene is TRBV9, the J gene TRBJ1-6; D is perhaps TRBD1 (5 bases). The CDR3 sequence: CASSVGGGVNSPLHF. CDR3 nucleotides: TGTGCCAGCAGCGTAGGGGGGGGAGTAAATTCACCCCTCCACTTT.